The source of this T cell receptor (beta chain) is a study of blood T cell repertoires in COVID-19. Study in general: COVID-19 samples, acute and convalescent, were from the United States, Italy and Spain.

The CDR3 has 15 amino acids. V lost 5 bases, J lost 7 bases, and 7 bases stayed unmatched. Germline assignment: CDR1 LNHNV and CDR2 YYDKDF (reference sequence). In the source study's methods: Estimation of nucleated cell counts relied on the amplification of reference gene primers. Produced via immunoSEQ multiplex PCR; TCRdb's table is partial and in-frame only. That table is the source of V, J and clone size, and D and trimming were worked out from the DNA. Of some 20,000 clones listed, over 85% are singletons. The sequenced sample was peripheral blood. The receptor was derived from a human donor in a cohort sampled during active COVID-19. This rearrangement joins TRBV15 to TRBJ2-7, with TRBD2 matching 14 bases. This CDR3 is CATSRGTSGSEEQYF. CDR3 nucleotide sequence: TGTGCCACCAGCCGGGGGACTAGCGGGAGTGAGGAGCAGTACTTC.